The sequence of this T cell receptor (beta chain) was determined in a study of post-analysis software for immune sequencing data. Study background: There were relapsing-remitting, secondary progressive and progressive-relapsing multiple sclerosis among the disease courses included.

Study-level points and caveats: Higher frequency in patients than in controls was seen for a handful of TRBV segments, with TRBV5-6, TRBV5-1 and TRBV20-1 among them.

The CDR3 length is 13 residues. Germline CDR1 and CDR2: LGHNA and YNFKEQ. V shed 8 bases and J shed 0 bases, with 10 bases lying between them. Built from TCR beta cDNA, the libraries had unique molecular identifiers in them. TCRdb reprocessed the PCR reads via MiXCR and lists one record per CDR3 protein. This sample has about 400,000 distinct CDR3 sequences; around a third occur once, and the top ten carry around 15%. A remark on this clonotype: The antigen is unknown.

This sequence originates from a girl between 5 and 17 years old with multiple sclerosis. The gene calls are TRBV4-2 and TRBJ2-5, with TRBD2 as a possible D gene (5 bases). Specimen: blood. The CDR3 DNA is TGTGCCAGCGCCTTGGACTACCAAGAGACCCAGTACTTC. Its translation: CASALDYQETQYF.